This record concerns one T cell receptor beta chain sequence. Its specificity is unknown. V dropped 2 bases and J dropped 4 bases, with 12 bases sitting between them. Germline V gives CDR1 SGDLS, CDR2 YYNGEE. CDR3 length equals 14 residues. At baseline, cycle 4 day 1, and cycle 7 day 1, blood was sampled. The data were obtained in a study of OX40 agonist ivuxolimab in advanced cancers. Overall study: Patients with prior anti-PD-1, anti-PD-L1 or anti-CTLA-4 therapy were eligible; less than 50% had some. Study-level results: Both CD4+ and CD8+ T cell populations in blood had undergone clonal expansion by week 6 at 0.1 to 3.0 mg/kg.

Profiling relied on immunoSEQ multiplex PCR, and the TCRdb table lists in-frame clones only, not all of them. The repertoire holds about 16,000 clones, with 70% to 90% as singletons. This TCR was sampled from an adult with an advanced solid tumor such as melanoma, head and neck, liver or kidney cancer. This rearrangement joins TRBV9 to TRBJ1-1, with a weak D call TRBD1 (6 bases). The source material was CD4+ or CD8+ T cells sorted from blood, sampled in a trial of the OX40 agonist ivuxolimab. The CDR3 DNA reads TGTGCCAGCAGCGTCGGGACAAGCACCACTGAAGCTTTCTTT. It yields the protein CASSVGTSTTEAFF. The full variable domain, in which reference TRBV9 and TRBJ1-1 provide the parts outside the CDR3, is DSGVTQTPKHLITATGQRVTLRCSPRSGDLSVYWYQQSLDQGLQFLIQYYNGEERAKGNILERFSAQQFPDLHSELNLSSLELGDSALYFCASSVGTSTTEAFFGQGTRLTVV.